Listed below are T cell receptor beta chains from one sample, sequenced in a study of cytomegalovirus exposure and HLA in healthy donors. TCRdb's copy holds only in-frame clones and misses some; the assay was immunoSEQ multiplex PCR. Among some 140,000 clones listed, over 70% were seen once. Sample: PBMCs. The receptors shown here come from a young man in good health and CMV-seronegative. CDR3s include the opening cysteine and the closing phenylalanine or tryptophan. A D gene is named only where the DNA matches it firmly. The size entry is marked missing in some rows and otherwise reads once, few, many or a size class.

TRBV7-2	14	TRBJ2-7	.	TRBD2	TGTGCCAGCAGTTCAGGACTAGCGGGGTACGAGCAGTACTTC	CASSSGLAGYEQYF
TRBV27	14	TRBJ1-2	.	.	TGTGCCAGCAGTTTGGGACTCGGGGGCTATGGCTACACCTTC	CASSLGLGGYGYTF
TRBV6-1	12	TRBJ1-1	.	.	TGTGCCAGCAGTACCGGGACAAATGAAGCTTTCTTT	CASSTGTNEAFF
TRBV6-5	16	TRBJ2-2	.	TRBD1	TGTGCCAGCAGTTACTTCGGACAGGGAAACACCGGGGAGCTGTTTTTT	CASSYFGQGNTGELFF
TRBV19	13	TRBJ1-1	.	.	TGTGCCAGTAGCGTGACAGCGAACACTGAAGCTTTCTTT	CASSVTANTEAFF
TRBV18	13	TRBJ2-7	.	TRBD1	TGTGCCAGCTCACCTCCCGACAGGGCCGAGCAGTACTTC	CASSPPDRAEQYF
TRBV27	15	TRBJ1-1	.	TRBD1	TGTGCCAGCAGTTTATATCCAGGGGGGAACACTGAAGCTTTCTTT	CASSLYPGGNTEAFF
TRBV4-1	14	TRBJ1-6	.	.	TGCGCCAGCAGCCAGGGGGCCTATAATTCACCCCTCAACTTT	CASSQGAYNSPLNF
TRBV9	17	TRBJ2-7	.	.	TGTGCCAGCAGCGTAGGTATGCGTAGCGGATGGTCCTACGAGCAGTACTTC	CASSVGMRSGWSYEQYF
TRBV5-4	13	TRBJ2-5	.	.	TGTGCCAGCAGCTTGGGAGGGAGGGAGACCCAGTACTTC	CASSLGGRETQYF
TRBV5-4	15	TRBJ2-3	.	.	TGTGCCAGCAGCTCAACCTGGACTGGCACAGATACGCAGTATTTT	CASSSTWTGTDTQYF
TRBV5-1	14	TRBJ2-2	.	TRBD1	TGCGCCAGCAGAAGACAGGGGGGACCCGGGGAGCTGTTTTTT	CASRRQGGPGELFF
TRBV28	15	TRBJ1-2	.	.	TGTGCCAGCAGTACGCTTTCACGTTCGGTCGGTGGCTACACCTTC	CASSTLSRSVGGYTF
TRBV27	13	TRBJ1-2	.	.	TGTGCCAGCAGTTCCGGGGGAAGGGATGGCTACACCTTC	CASSSGGRDGYTF
TRBV28	15	TRBJ2-2	.	.	TGTGCCAGCAGCTCCTCGACAGCCCTCACCGGGGAGCTGTTTTTT	CASSSSTALTGELFF
TRBV7-6	14	TRBJ2-3	.	.	TGTGCCAGCAGCCCTAAGGGGGGGGCTGGCACGCAGTATTTT	CASSPKGGAGTQYF
TRBV7-8	16	TRBJ2-7	.	.	TGTGCCAGCAGCGTAACAAACAGGGAGATATCCTACGAGCAGTACTTC	CASSVTNREISYEQYF
TRBV7-9	17	TRBJ2-3	.	TRBD2	TGTGCCAGCAGCTCGAATCTAGCGGGGGCTGCGGGAGATACGCAGTATTTT	CASSSNLAGAAGDTQYF
TRBV28	13	TRBJ1-1	.	.	TGTGCCAGCAGTTTCAACAGGAACACTGAAGCTTTCTTT	CASSFNRNTEAFF
TRBV4-2	15	TRBJ2-5	once	TRBD2	TGTGCCAGCAGCCAAATTAGCGGGGGGGTAGAGACCCAGTACTTC	CASSQISGGVETQYF
TRBV2	14	TRBJ1-1	.	.	TGTGCCAGCAGCGCATTAACTGGGAACACTGAAGCTTTCTTT	CASSALTGNTEAFF
TRBV2	15	TRBJ2-3	.	.	TGTGCCAGCAGCCCCGGGAGACTCGGCACAGATACGCAGTATTTT	CASSPGRLGTDTQYF
TRBV15	14	TRBJ1-2	.	.	TGTGCCACCAGCAGAGATACCGGGGGACGTGGCTACACCTTC	CATSRDTGGRGYTF
TRBV6-6	15	TRBJ1-1	once	.	TGTGCCAGCAGTTACGGAGCGGGGCTTAACACTGAAGCTTTCTTT	CASSYGAGLNTEAFF